Listed below are T cell receptor beta chains from one sample, sequenced in a study of T cell responses to AZD1222 COVID-19 vaccine. The method was immunoSEQ multiplex PCR; TCRdb's version includes in-frame clones alone and lacks a portion of them. The repertoire holds 75,000 to 95,000 clones, with roughly 81% as singletons. The source material was peripheral blood, sampled on day 0 of AZD1222 vaccination. Receptors originate from an adult in good health. Both conserved end residues are part of each CDR3. Each record gives: J gene, clone size, D gene, V gene, CDR3 protein, CDR3 DNA. D genes are given only for firm matches. For some rows the clone size is stated as once, few or many, or as a class when expanded; others skip it.

J gene: TRBJ1-2
clone size: .
D gene: TRBD1
V gene: TRBV27
CDR3 protein: CASSYDRGGGYGYTF
CDR3 DNA: TGTGCCAGCAGTTATGACAGGGGTGGCGGCTATGGCTACACCTTC

J gene: TRBJ1-6
clone size: .
D gene: .
V gene: TRBV5-4
CDR3 protein: CASSLGQEWVSPLHF
CDR3 DNA: TGTGCCAGCAGCTTGGGACAGGAATGGGTATCACCCCTCCACTTT

J gene: TRBJ1-5
clone size: .
D gene: .
V gene: TRBV2
CDR3 protein: CASSRYSQGGQPQHF
CDR3 DNA: TGTGCCAGCAGTAGATATTCACAGGGCGGGCAGCCCCAGCATTTT

J gene: TRBJ2-7
clone size: .
D gene: TRBD2
V gene: TRBV11-2
CDR3 protein: CASSLAGGLYEQYF
CDR3 DNA: TGTGCCAGCAGCTTAGCGGGGGGGCTTTACGAGCAGTACTTC

J gene: TRBJ2-1
clone size: .
D gene: TRBD1
V gene: TRBV4-1
CDR3 protein: CASSLTGTGDNEQFF
CDR3 DNA: TGCGCCAGCAGCCTTACCGGGACAGGGGACAATGAGCAGTTCTTC

J gene: TRBJ1-4
clone size: few
D gene: .
V gene: TRBV10-3
CDR3 protein: CAIRRDGGNEKLFF
CDR3 DNA: TGTGCCATCAGGAGGGACGGCGGTAATGAAAAACTGTTTTTT

J gene: TRBJ1-2
clone size: .
D gene: .
V gene: TRBV6-1
CDR3 protein: CASSDRVLAYYGYTF
CDR3 DNA: TGTGCCAGCAGTGACAGGGTACTTGCCTACTATGGCTACACCTTC

J gene: TRBJ1-6
clone size: .
D gene: .
V gene: TRBV27
CDR3 protein: CASSLDPFGGANSPLHF
CDR3 DNA: TGTGCCAGCAGTCTCGACCCCTTTGGAGGGGCGAATTCACCCCTCCACTTT

J gene: TRBJ2-1
clone size: .
D gene: TRBD2
V gene: TRBV28
CDR3 protein: CASSEARGTSGAYNEQFF
CDR3 DNA: TGTGCCAGCAGTGAGGCCCGCGGGACTAGCGGGGCCTACAATGAGCAGTTCTTC

J gene: TRBJ1-5
clone size: .
D gene: .
V gene: TRBV3-1/TRBV3-2
CDR3 protein: CASSPTGAASNQPQHF
CDR3 DNA: TGTGCCAGCAGCCCCACCGGGGCCGCTAGCAATCAGCCCCAGCATTTT

J gene: TRBJ1-5
clone size: .
D gene: TRBD1
V gene: TRBV6-1
CDR3 protein: CASRELQGYSNQPQHF
CDR3 DNA: TGTGCCAGCAGGGAATTACAGGGGTATAGCAATCAGCCCCAGCATTTT

J gene: TRBJ1-2
clone size: .
D gene: .
V gene: TRBV2
CDR3 protein: CASREGEFAYGYTF
CDR3 DNA: TGTGCCAGCAGGGAGGGGGAGTTCGCCTATGGCTACACCTTC

J gene: TRBJ2-1
clone size: .
D gene: .
V gene: TRBV5-1
CDR3 protein: CASSRDPVTRWNEQFF
CDR3 DNA: TGCGCCAGCAGCCGGGATCCGGTCACTCGGTGGAATGAGCAGTTCTTC

J gene: TRBJ2-3
clone size: .
D gene: TRBD2
V gene: TRBV5-1
CDR3 protein: CASSLAGDITDTQYF
CDR3 DNA: TGCGCCAGCAGTTTAGCGGGGGACATCACAGATACGCAGTATTTT

J gene: TRBJ1-5
clone size: .
D gene: .
V gene: TRBV2
CDR3 protein: CASRVAPNQPQHF
CDR3 DNA: TGTGCCAGCAGGGTAGCCCCCAATCAGCCCCAGCATTTT

J gene: TRBJ1-2
clone size: .
D gene: .
V gene: TRBV6-5
CDR3 protein: CASSSTRKANYTF
CDR3 DNA: TGTGCCAGCAGTTCTACGAGGAAGGCGAACTACACCTTC

J gene: TRBJ2-1
clone size: .
D gene: TRBD1
V gene: TRBV10-3
CDR3 protein: CAISVMTGLPPDNEQFF
CDR3 DNA: TGTGCCATCAGTGTAATGACAGGGCTTCCACCGGACAATGAGCAGTTCTTC

J gene: TRBJ1-5
clone size: .
D gene: .
V gene: TRBV19
CDR3 protein: CASSVGVGQPQHF
CDR3 DNA: TGTGCCAGTAGTGTGGGGGTTGGTCAGCCCCAGCATTTT

J gene: TRBJ2-5
clone size: .
D gene: TRBD2
V gene: TRBV4-2
CDR3 protein: CASSLRTSGRQETQYF
CDR3 DNA: TGTGCCAGCAGCCTCAGGACTAGCGGGAGACAAGAGACCCAGTACTTC

J gene: TRBJ1-2
clone size: few
D gene: .
V gene: TRBV4-1
CDR3 protein: CASSQGLGGYTF
CDR3 DNA: TGCGCCAGCAGCCAAGGGCTCGGGGGCTACACCTTC

J gene: TRBJ1-2
clone size: .
D gene: TRBD1
V gene: TRBV4-3
CDR3 protein: CASSQVQGASGYTF
CDR3 DNA: TGCGCCAGCAGCCAAGTTCAGGGGGCCAGTGGCTACACCTTC

J gene: TRBJ2-5
clone size: .
D gene: .
V gene: TRBV6-1
CDR3 protein: CASSEQAWGEGEETQYF
CDR3 DNA: TGTGCCAGCAGTGAACAGGCTTGGGGGGAAGGTGAAGAGACCCAGTACTTC

J gene: TRBJ2-7
clone size: .
D gene: TRBD1
V gene: TRBV5-6
CDR3 protein: CASSTTTGFLSYEQYF
CDR3 DNA: TGTGCCAGCAGCACCACGACAGGGTTTCTCTCCTACGAGCAGTACTTC

J gene: TRBJ1-5
clone size: once
D gene: .
V gene: TRBV23-1
CDR3 protein: CASSQSRRPGRYSNQPQHF
CDR3 DNA: TGCGCCAGCAGTCAATCGAGACGGCCGGGACGCTATAGCAATCAGCCCCAGCATTTT

J gene: TRBJ1-5
clone size: .
D gene: TRBD1
V gene: TRBV19
CDR3 protein: CASTKQPGGIGNQPQHF
CDR3 DNA: TGTGCCAGTACCAAACAGCCAGGGGGCATAGGCAATCAGCCCCAGCATTTT

J gene: TRBJ1-4
clone size: .
D gene: .
V gene: TRBV30
CDR3 protein: CAWSVWGTDNEKLFF
CDR3 DNA: TGTGCCTGGAGTGTATGGGGAACCGATAATGAAAAACTGTTTTTT

J gene: TRBJ2-1
clone size: few
D gene: .
V gene: TRBV2
CDR3 protein: CASSGGPSYNEQFF
CDR3 DNA: TGTGCCAGCAGTGGGGGGCCCTCCTACAATGAGCAGTTCTTC

J gene: TRBJ1-4
clone size: .
D gene: .
V gene: TRBV18
CDR3 protein: CASSPPQTLGEKLFF
CDR3 DNA: TGTGCCAGCTCACCACCGCAGACTTTGGGTGAAAAACTGTTTTTT

J gene: TRBJ2-2
clone size: once
D gene: TRBD1
V gene: TRBV29-1
CDR3 protein: CSVARDRGNTGELFF
CDR3 DNA: TGCAGCGTTGCCCGGGACAGGGGGAACACCGGGGAGCTGTTTTTT

J gene: TRBJ1-5
clone size: .
D gene: .
V gene: TRBV7-3
CDR3 protein: CASSLFGSTPQHF
CDR3 DNA: TGTGCCAGCAGCTTATTCGGGTCAACGCCCCAGCATTTT

J gene: TRBJ2-7
clone size: .
D gene: .
V gene: TRBV7-3
CDR3 protein: CASSFGSSYEQYF
CDR3 DNA: TGTGCCAGCAGCTTTGGCAGCTCCTACGAGCAGTACTTC

J gene: TRBJ1-5
clone size: .
D gene: TRBD1
V gene: TRBV2
CDR3 protein: CASTEMGQGGQPQHF
CDR3 DNA: TGTGCCAGCACCGAAATGGGACAGGGCGGACAGCCCCAGCATTTT

J gene: TRBJ2-5
clone size: .
D gene: .
V gene: TRBV15
CDR3 protein: CATSSAEGPQYF
CDR3 DNA: TGTGCCACCAGCTCAGCAGAGGGTCCCCAGTACTTC

J gene: TRBJ1-5
clone size: .
D gene: .
V gene: TRBV3-1/TRBV3-2
CDR3 protein: CASSQGDNQPQHF
CDR3 DNA: TGTGCCAGCAGCCAGGGGGACAATCAGCCCCAGCATTTT

J gene: TRBJ2-2
clone size: .
D gene: .
V gene: TRBV20-1
CDR3 protein: CSASPPTGGELFF
CDR3 DNA: TGCAGTGCCAGTCCGCCTACAGGCGGGGAGCTGTTTTTT

J gene: TRBJ1-1
clone size: few
D gene: TRBD1
V gene: TRBV5-1
CDR3 protein: CASSRWDSLNTEAFF
CDR3 DNA: TGCGCCAGCAGCCGATGGGACAGCCTGAACACTGAAGCTTTCTTT

J gene: TRBJ1-2
clone size: .
D gene: .
V gene: TRBV7-2
CDR3 protein: CASSPGYRRSMRGGHGYTF
CDR3 DNA: TGTGCCAGCAGCCCGGGGTACCGACGATCGATGAGGGGGGGACATGGCTACACCTTC

J gene: TRBJ1-2
clone size: .
D gene: .
V gene: TRBV19
CDR3 protein: CASSLRQNYGYTF
CDR3 DNA: TGTGCCAGTAGTTTGAGACAGAACTATGGCTACACCTTC

J gene: TRBJ2-2
clone size: .
D gene: .
V gene: TRBV7-3
CDR3 protein: CASSPSGTGELFF
CDR3 DNA: TGTGCCAGCAGCCCTTCGGGCACCGGGGAGCTGTTTTTT

J gene: TRBJ2-2
clone size: .
D gene: .
V gene: TRBV10-3
CDR3 protein: CAISVGWEGTGELFF
CDR3 DNA: TGTGCCATCAGTGTGGGGTGGGAAGGCACCGGGGAGCTGTTTTTT

J gene: TRBJ1-2
clone size: .
D gene: .
V gene: TRBV6-2/TRBV6-3
CDR3 protein: CASSYTPRISNYGYTF
CDR3 DNA: TGTGCCAGCAGTTACACCCCCCGGATCTCTAACTATGGCTACACCTTC

J gene: TRBJ1-1
clone size: few
D gene: TRBD1
V gene: TRBV2
CDR3 protein: CASSTGGLNTEAFF
CDR3 DNA: TGTGCCAGCAGCACAGGGGGCCTGAACACTGAAGCTTTCTTT

J gene: TRBJ2-2
clone size: .
D gene: .
V gene: TRBV30
CDR3 protein: CAWSSGAGELFF
CDR3 DNA: TGTGCCTGGAGTTCCGGGGCCGGGGAGCTGTTTTTT

J gene: TRBJ1-3
clone size: .
D gene: .
V gene: TRBV4-1
CDR3 protein: CASSQDAGVSGNTIYF
CDR3 DNA: TGCGCCAGCAGCCAAGATGCCGGAGTCTCTGGAAACACCATATATTTT

J gene: TRBJ2-1
clone size: .
D gene: .
V gene: TRBV7-2
CDR3 protein: CASRAGTILYNEQFF
CDR3 DNA: TGTGCCAGCAGAGCCGGGACAATACTCTACAATGAGCAGTTCTTC

J gene: TRBJ2-3
clone size: .
D gene: TRBD1
V gene: TRBV7-2
CDR3 protein: CASSAQGGDTQYF
CDR3 DNA: TGTGCCAGCAGCGCACAGGGGGGAGATACGCAGTATTTT

J gene: TRBJ2-2
clone size: .
D gene: .
V gene: TRBV9
CDR3 protein: CASSPRTRLNTGELFF
CDR3 DNA: TGTGCCAGCAGCCCCCGGACAAGACTTAACACCGGGGAGCTGTTTTTT

J gene: TRBJ2-2
clone size: .
D gene: TRBD2
V gene: TRBV27
CDR3 protein: CASSFWAIAGVPNTGELFF
CDR3 DNA: TGTGCCAGCAGTTTTTGGGCAATAGCGGGGGTTCCGAACACCGGGGAGCTGTTTTTT

J gene: TRBJ1-4
clone size: .
D gene: .
V gene: TRBV29-1
CDR3 protein: CSVLVADEKLFF
CDR3 DNA: TGCAGCGTTCTGGTGGCGGATGAAAAACTGTTTTTT

J gene: TRBJ2-7
clone size: .
D gene: TRBD1
V gene: TRBV18
CDR3 protein: CASSPGQDYYEQYF
CDR3 DNA: TGTGCCAGCTCACCGGGACAGGACTACTACGAGCAGTACTTC

J gene: TRBJ2-5
clone size: .
D gene: .
V gene: TRBV5-1
CDR3 protein: CASMSSGTKTQYF
CDR3 DNA: TGCGCCAGCATGAGTTCGGGGACGAAGACCCAGTACTTC

J gene: TRBJ2-3
clone size: .
D gene: TRBD1
V gene: TRBV4-2
CDR3 protein: CASSQPLRGQGTDTQYF
CDR3 DNA: TGTGCCAGCAGCCAGCCCCTGCGGGGACAGGGGACAGATACGCAGTATTTT

J gene: TRBJ1-5
clone size: once
D gene: TRBD1
V gene: TRBV2
CDR3 protein: CASTLGGLPNQPQHF
CDR3 DNA: TGTGCCAGCACTCTAGGGGGCCTCCCCAATCAGCCCCAGCATTTT